What follows is one T cell receptor beta chain and its context. This entry belongs to a study of blood T cell repertoires in COVID-19. Study-level information: COVID-19 samples, acute and convalescent, were from the United States, Italy and Spain.

This CDR3 contains 15 residues. Germline loops: CDR1 SEHNR, CDR2 FQNEAQ (reference sequence). V lost 5 bases and J 5 bases, leaving 13 bases between the germline ends. Data came from immunoSEQ multiplex PCR; TCRdb stores just in-frame clones and leaves some out. The sample consists of approximately 150,000 clones, around nine tenths of them appearing once. Material for sequencing was peripheral blood. The receptor comes from a woman aged 50 to 65 with active or convalescent COVID-19. The genes are TRBV7-9 and TRBJ1-6, with D possibly TRBD1 on 6 matching bases. Written as DNA, the CDR3 is TGTGCCAGCAGCGCCACGACAGGAGATAATTCACCCCTCCACTTT. As protein: CASSATTGDNSPLHF.